The 12 T cell receptor beta chains below all came from one sample that was sequenced in a study of vaccination and CD4 T cells after COVID-19. Documented treatment: approximately 9-day PBMC culture with coronavirus spike peptide pools or control peptides (ViraFEST assay). No antigen has been assigned to these receptors. Sequence data for DNA of cultured CD4+ T cells were generated by the Oncomine TCR Beta short-read assay. Using its own MiXCR run on the PCR reads, TCRdb lists one record per CDR3 protein. Found here are some 13,000 distinct CDR3 sequences, 25% to 30% of them singletons; the top ten hold 6.5% to 8.5%. Specimen: CD4+ T cells from blood, cultured in vitro. These receptors all come from a human donor who had recovered from COVID-19.

The chain is built from TRBV24-1 and TRBJ1-4; D gene unclear. This CDR3 is built from 15 residues. V was trimmed by 9 bases and J by 0 bases, leaving 13 bases between them. Per the germline V gene, CDR1 is KGHDR and CDR2 is SFDVKD. In DNA form, the CDR3 reads TGTGCCACCTTTGGGTCCCCCGCAACTAATGAAAAACTGTTTTTT. It translates to CATFGSPATNEKLFF.

V is TRBV7-2 and J is TRBJ1-3; 9 bases agree with TRBD1. CDR3 length: 16 amino acids. Germline V gene sequence: CDR1 SGHTA, CDR2 FQGNSA. Trimming at V came to 3 bases and at J to 4 bases, leaving 7 bases not matched to a gene. Written as DNA, the CDR3 is TGTGCCAGCAGCTTTCCACAGGGGGCAACGGGAAACACCATATATTTT. Its protein is CASSFPQGATGNTIYF.

The rearrangement uses TRBV29-1 and TRBJ2-7; D may correspond to TRBD1 or TRBD2 (7 bases each). V lost 1 base and J lost 4, with 14 bases in between. The CDR3 covers 14 residues. Germline CDR1 is SQVTM and CDR2 is ANQGSEA. The DNA of the CDR3 is TGCAGCGTTGAAGGCCAGGGGGGGGGATACGAGCAGTACTTC. Its protein is CSVEGQGGGYEQYF.

This chain joins TRBV11-3 and TRBJ2-4, with D possibly matching TRBD2 (7 bases). Germline V gives CDR1 SGHNT, CDR2 YENEEA. The CDR3 length is 15 residues. Trimming shortened V by 5 bases and J by 7 bases, and 18 bases separated the two germline ends. CDR3 nucleotide sequence: TGTGCCAGCAGCCCCTCAAGGGGGGGCTGGAACATTCAGTACTTC. It translates to CASSPSRGGWNIQYF.

This rearrangement joins TRBV3-1 to TRBJ2-3, with D possibly TRBD2 on 5 matching bases. The ends were cut back, 0 bases at V and 5 bases at J, with 12 bases in the middle. The CDR3 runs to 15 residues. CDR1 LGHDT and CDR2 YNNKEL come from the germline V gene (reference sequence). For the CDR3, the DNA is TGTGCCAGCAGCCAAGATTGCGCCCGGGGAGATACGCAGTATTTT. Its protein is CASSQDCARGDTQYF.

This clonotype was counted only a few times. The chain employs TRBV3-1 and TRBJ2-3; 11 nucleotides line up with TRBD1. Trimming at V came to 3 bases and at J to 5 bases, leaving 4 bases not matched to a gene. The CDR3 runs 15 residues. Germline CDR1 and CDR2: LGHDT and YNNKEL (reference sequence). The CDR3 reads CASSQGTGGRDTQYF. CDR3 DNA: TGTGCCAGCAGCCAGGGGACAGGGGGACGAGATACGCAGTATTTT.

The V gene is TRBV7-9, the J gene TRBJ2-3, with TRBD2 identical over 7 bases. From germline, CDR1 is SEHNR and CDR2 FQNEAQ (reference sequence). The CDR3 is 18 residues long. With V trimmed by 1 base and J by 0 bases, 10 bases remained unmatched. CDR3 amino acids: CASSLELASGGSTDTQYF. CDR3 DNA: TGTGCCAGCAGCTTAGAATTGGCTAGCGGTGGGAGCACAGATACGCAGTATTTT.

The rearrangement uses TRBV7-9 and TRBJ1-1; D is uncertain. The CDR3 sequence is 13 residues long. Germline V CDR1 and CDR2: SEHNR, FQNEAQ (reference sequence). The germline V and J ends were trimmed by 2 bases and 2 bases, with 6 bases remaining between them. The CDR3 spells CASSLRDNTEAFF. CDR3 DNA sequence: TGTGCCAGCAGCTTACGGGATAACACTGAAGCTTTCTTT.

The rearrangement links TRBV5-1 to TRBJ2-7, with TRBD2 matching 14 bases. V lost 4 bases to trimming and J lost 7 bases; unmatched junction nucleotides: 4. The CDR3 extends over 14 amino acids. Germline CDR1 and CDR2: SGHRS and YFSETQ. The CDR3, as DNA: TGCGCCAGCAGCCCGGGACTAGCGGGGGTTGAGCAGTACTTC. This gives the protein CASSPGLAGVEQYF. Variable domain in full (rest from reference TRBV5-1 and TRBJ2-7): KAGVTQTPRYLIKTRGQQVTLSCSPISGHRSVSWYQQTPGQGLQFLFEYFSETQRNKGNFPGRFSGRQFSNSRSEMNVSTLELGDSALYLCASSPGLAGVEQYFGPGTRLTVT.

The chain employs TRBV12-3 or TRBV12-4 and TRBJ1-5; D unresolved. Deletions cut 6 bases from V and 3 bases from J, with 9 bases between. CDR3 length: 13 residues. The CDR3: CASRDGLNQPQHF. Here the CDR3 DNA reads TGTGCCAGCAGGGACGGCCTCAATCAGCCCCAGCATTTT.

V gene TRBV6-1 combines with J gene TRBJ2-2; D is perhaps TRBD2 (5 bases). The CDR3 runs to 17 residues. Trimming removed 8 bases at V and 6 bases at J, with 25 bases between. Germline V gives CDR1 MNHNS, CDR2 SASEGT. The CDR3 reads CASERLLRPSGAGELFF. In DNA form, the CDR3 reads TGTGCCAGCGAGCGATTACTCCGCCCCTCCGGGGCCGGGGAGCTGTTTTTT.

J is TRBJ2-3 and V is TRBV12-3 or TRBV12-4, with D perhaps matching TRBD1 (5 bases). The CDR3 loop spans 13 amino acids. V lost 10 bases and J lost 0, with 11 bases in between. Here the CDR3 DNA reads TGTGCCACCAGGGTGGTTAGCACAGATACGCAGTATTTT. Amino acids: CATRVVSTDTQYF.